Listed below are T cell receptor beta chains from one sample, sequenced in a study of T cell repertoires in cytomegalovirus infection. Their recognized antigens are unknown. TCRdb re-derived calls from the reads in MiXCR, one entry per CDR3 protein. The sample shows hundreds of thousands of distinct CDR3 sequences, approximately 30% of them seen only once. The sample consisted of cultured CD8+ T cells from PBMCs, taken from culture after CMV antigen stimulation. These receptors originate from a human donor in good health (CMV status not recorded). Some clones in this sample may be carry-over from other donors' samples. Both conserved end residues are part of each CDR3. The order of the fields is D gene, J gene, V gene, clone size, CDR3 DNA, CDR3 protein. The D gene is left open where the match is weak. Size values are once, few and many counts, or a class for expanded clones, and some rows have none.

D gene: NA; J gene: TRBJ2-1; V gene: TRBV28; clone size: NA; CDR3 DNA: TGTGCCAGCAGCCGACCTTTTAGCTCCTACAATGAGCAGTTCTTC; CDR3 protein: CASSRPFSSYNEQFF
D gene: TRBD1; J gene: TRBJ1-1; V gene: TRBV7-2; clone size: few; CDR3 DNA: TGTGCCAGCAGCTTAGCGCGTATCGGACAGGAAGGCACTGAAGCTTTCTTT; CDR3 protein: CASSLARIGQEGTEAFF
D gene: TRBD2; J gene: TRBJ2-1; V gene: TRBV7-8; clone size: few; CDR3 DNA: TGTGCCAGCAGCTTAGAGCTAGCGGGAGCTGTTAATGAGCAGTTCTTC; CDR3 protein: CASSLELAGAVNEQFF
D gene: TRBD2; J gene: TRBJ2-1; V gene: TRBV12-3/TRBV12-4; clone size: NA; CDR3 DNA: TGTGCCAGCAGTTTTGGCGGGGGGATCGTGGAGCAGTTCTTC; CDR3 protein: CASSFGGGIVEQFF
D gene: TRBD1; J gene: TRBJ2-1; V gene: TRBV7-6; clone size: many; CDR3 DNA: TGTGCCAGCAGCGGACCGGGACAGGGTAGCGAGCCCTACAATGAGCAGTTCTTC; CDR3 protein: CASSGPGQGSEPYNEQFF
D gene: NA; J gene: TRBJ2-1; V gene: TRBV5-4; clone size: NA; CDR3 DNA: TGTGCCAGCAGTGACTTCGGGCTTAATGAGCAGTTCTTC; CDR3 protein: CASSDFGLNEQFF
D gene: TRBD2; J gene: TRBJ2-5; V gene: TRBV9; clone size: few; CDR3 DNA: TGTGCCAGCAGCCCGAGGGGCGGGGGGCCGGCAGAGACCCAGTACTTC; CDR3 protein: CASSPRGGGPAETQYF
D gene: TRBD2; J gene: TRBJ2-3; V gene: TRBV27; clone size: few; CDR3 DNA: TGTGCCAGCAGTTTAGGCCCCTTAGCGGGGGGGCAAAATACGCAGTATTTT; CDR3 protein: CASSLGPLAGGQNTQYF
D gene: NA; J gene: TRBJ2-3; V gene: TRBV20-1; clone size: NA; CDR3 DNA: TGCAGTCCCCCCAGAACAGATACGCAGTATTTT; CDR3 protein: CSPPRTDTQYF
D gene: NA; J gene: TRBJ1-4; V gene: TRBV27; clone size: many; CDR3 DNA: TGTGCCAGCAGCCAAGATCCACAGTCGTTCTACGAAAAACTGTTTTTT; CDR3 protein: CASSQDPQSFYEKLFF
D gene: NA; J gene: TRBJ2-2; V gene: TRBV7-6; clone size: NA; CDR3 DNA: TGTGCCAGCAGCTCGGGGGGCCCAAGGGGGGAGCTGTTTTTT; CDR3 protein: CASSSGGPRGELFF
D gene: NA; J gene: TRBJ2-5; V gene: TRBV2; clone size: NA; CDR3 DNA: TGTGCCAGCAGCGGTTCCTACTCCCTGGATCAAGAGACCCAGTACTTC; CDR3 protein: CASSGSYSLDQETQYF
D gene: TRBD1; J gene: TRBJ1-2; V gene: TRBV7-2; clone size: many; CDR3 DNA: TGTGCCAGCAGCCCCAACAGGGGGCGACCTCACTATGGCTACACCTTC; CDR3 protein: CASSPNRGRPHYGYTF
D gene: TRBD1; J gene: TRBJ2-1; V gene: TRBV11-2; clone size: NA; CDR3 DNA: TGTGCCAGCAGCCCGGACAGGTTGGGGCGGTACTTC; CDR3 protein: CASSPDRLGRYF
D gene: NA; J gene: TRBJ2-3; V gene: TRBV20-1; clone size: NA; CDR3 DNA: TGCAGTGCTCGGGCGACTAGTTCAGGAACAGATACGCAGTATTTT; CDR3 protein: CSARATSSGTDTQYF
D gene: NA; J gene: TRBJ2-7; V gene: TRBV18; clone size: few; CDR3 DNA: TGTGCCAGCTCACATCGGGGGACCTACGAGCAGTACTTC; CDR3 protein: CASSHRGTYEQYF
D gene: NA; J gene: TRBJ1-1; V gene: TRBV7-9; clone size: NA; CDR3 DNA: TGTGCCACAAAGGTCCCGGTGGGACGGGACACTGAAGCTTTCTTT; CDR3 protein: CATKVPVGRDTEAFF
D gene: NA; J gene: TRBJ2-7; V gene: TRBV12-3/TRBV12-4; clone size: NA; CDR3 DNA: TGTGCCAGCAGTCCCGAACGGGGATCCTCCTACGAGCAGTACTTC; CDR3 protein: CASSPERGSSYEQYF
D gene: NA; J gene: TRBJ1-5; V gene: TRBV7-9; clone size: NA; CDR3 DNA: TGTGCCAGCACCATGGGAGTGACAGGCCAGCCCCAGCATTTT; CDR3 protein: CASTMGVTGQPQHF
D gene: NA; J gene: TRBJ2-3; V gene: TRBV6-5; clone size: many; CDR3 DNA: TGTGCCAGCAGGAAAGTGGGGGCAGCGGGAGATACGCAGTATTTT; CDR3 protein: CASRKVGAAGDTQYF
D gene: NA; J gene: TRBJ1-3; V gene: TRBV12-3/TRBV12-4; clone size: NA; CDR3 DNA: TGTGCCAGCAGTTTAGTGTCTGGCAGGGTCTCTGGAAACACCATATATTTT; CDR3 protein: CASSLVSGRVSGNTIYF
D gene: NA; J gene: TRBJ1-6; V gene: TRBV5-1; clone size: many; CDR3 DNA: TGCGCCAGCAGCTTGGATCCGGCCGTTAATTCACCCCTCCACTTT; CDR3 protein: CASSLDPAVNSPLHF
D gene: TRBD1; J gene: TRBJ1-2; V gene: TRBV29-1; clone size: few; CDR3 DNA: TGCAGCGTTGAAACAGGGGAGTATGGCTACACCTTC; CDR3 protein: CSVETGEYGYTF
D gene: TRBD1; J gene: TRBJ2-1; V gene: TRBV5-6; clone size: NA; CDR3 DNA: TGTGCCAACAGCACGGGGACAGGGGCATTCTACAATGAGCAGTTCTTC; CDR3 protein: CANSTGTGAFYNEQFF
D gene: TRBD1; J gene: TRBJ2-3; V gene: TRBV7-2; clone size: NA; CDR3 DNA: TGTGCCAGCAGCTTGCAGGGGGCGTTCGATACGCAGTATTTT; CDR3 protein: CASSLQGAFDTQYF
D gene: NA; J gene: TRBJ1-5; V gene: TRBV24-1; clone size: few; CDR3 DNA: TGTGCCACCAGTGAAGGCGACAGTGCCAATCAGCCCCAGCATTTT; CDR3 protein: CATSEGDSANQPQHF
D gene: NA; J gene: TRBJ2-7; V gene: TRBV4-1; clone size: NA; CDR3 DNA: TGCGCCAGCAGCCAAGAGGCGGTGACCTACGAGCAGTACTTC; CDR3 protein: CASSQEAVTYEQYF
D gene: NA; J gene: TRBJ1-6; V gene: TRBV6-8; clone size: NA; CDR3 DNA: TGTGCCAGCAGTTACGGCCCTTGGACGGGCAGGAATTCACCCCTCCACTTT; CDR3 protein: CASSYGPWTGRNSPLHF
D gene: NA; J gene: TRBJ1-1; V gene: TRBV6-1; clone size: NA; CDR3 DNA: TGTGCCAGCAGTGAACAGAGGGCGGGAACAACTGAAGCTTTCTTT; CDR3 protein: CASSEQRAGTTEAFF
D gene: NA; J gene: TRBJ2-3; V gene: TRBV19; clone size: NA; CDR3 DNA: TGTGCCAGTAGTATAGCCCCCGACTACGGAGATACGCAGTATTTT; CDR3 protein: CASSIAPDYGDTQYF
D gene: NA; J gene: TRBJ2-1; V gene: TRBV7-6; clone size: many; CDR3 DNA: TGTGCCAGCAGCTTAATGGGGAGCTCCTACAATGAGCAGTTCTTC; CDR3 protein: CASSLMGSSYNEQFF
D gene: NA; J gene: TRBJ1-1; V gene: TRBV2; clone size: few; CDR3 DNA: TGTGCCAGCAAGGGCGGCGGCGGAGCTTTCTTT; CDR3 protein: CASKGGGGAFF
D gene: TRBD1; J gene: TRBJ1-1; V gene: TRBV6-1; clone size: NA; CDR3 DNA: TGTGCCAGCAGTCGGACAGGGGGCCGCACTGAAGCTTTCTTT; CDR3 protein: CASSRTGGRTEAFF
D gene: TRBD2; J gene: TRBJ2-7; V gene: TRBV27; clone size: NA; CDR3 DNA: TGTGCCAGCAGTTCGAAGGGACTAGCGGTTTACGAGCAGTACTTC; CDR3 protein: CASSSKGLAVYEQYF
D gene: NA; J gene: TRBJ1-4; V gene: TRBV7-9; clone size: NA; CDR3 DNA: TGTGCCAGCAGCGATGGGCGCGGGGGTGAGAATGCAAAACTGTTTTTT; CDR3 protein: CASSDGRGGENAKLFF
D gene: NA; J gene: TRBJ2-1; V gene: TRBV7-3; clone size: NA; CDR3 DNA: TGTGCCAGCAGCTTAGATCCGGTAACGCCCCACAATGAGCAGTTCTTC; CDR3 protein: CASSLDPVTPHNEQFF
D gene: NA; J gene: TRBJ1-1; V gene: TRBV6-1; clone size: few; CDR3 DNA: TGTGCCAGCAGTGAAGTACGGGTTTCAGGGGTCACTGAAGCTTTCTTT; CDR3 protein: CASSEVRVSGVTEAFF
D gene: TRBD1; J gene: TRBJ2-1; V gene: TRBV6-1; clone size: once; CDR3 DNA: TGTGCCAGCAGTGAATTAGCAGAGACAGGGGGCTACAATGAGCAGTTCTTC; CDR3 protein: CASSELAETGGYNEQFF
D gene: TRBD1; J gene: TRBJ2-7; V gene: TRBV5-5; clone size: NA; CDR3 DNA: TGTGCCAGCAGCTTGCAGGGGGCCGGGTACGAGCAGTACTTC; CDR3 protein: CASSLQGAGYEQYF
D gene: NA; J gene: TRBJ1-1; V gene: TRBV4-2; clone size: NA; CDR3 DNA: TGTGCCAGCAGCCAAGTACCTGTTTCCATGAACACTGAAGCTTTCTTT; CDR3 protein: CASSQVPVSMNTEAFF
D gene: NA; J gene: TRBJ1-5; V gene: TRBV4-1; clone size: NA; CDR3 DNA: TGCGCCAGCAGCCAAGTTGAGGGGGGGAATCAGCCCCAGCATTTT; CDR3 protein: CASSQVEGGNQPQHF
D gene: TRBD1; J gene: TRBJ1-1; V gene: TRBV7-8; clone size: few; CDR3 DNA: TGTGCCAGCAGCGACCGACAGGGGCGGACTGAAGCTTTCTTT; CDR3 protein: CASSDRQGRTEAFF
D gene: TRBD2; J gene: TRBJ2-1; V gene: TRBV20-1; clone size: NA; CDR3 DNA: TGCAGTGCCCGTACTAGCGGGGGGTCCTACAATGAGCAGTTCTTC; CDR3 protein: CSARTSGGSYNEQFF
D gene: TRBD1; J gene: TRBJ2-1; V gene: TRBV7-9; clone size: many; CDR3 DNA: TGTGCCAGCACCCCCCCCGGGACAGGGTACTACAATGAGCAGTTCTTC; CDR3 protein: CASTPPGTGYYNEQFF
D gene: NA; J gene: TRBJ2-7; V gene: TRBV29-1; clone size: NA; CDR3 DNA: TGCAGCGGACTCTCCGCGGACGGGTCCTACGAGCAGTACTTC; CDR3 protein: CSGLSADGSYEQYF
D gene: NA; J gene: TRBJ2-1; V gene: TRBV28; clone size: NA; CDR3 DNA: TGTGCCAGCAGTTTATATCCCGGCTCTGGACCCTACAATGAGCAGTTCTTC; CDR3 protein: CASSLYPGSGPYNEQFF
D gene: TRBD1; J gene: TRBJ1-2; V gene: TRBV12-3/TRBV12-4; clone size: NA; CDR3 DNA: TGTGCCAGCAGTTCGACCGGGACAGAATATGGCTACACCTTC; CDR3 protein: CASSSTGTEYGYTF
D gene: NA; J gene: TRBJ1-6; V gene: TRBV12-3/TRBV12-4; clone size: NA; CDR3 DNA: TGTGCCAGCACGGCTGGGCCCTATAATTCACCCCTCCACTTT; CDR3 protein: CASTAGPYNSPLHF
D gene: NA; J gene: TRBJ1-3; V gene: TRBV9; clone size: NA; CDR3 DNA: TGTGCCAGCAGCGTAGACGGGGACTCTGGAAACACCATATATTTT; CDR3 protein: CASSVDGDSGNTIYF
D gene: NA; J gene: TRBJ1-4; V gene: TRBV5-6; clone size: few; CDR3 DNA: TGTGCCAGCTTACGCCTGGGGGGAAAACTGTTTTTT; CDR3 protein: CASLRLGGKLFF
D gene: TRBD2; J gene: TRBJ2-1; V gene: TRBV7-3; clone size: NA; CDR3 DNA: TGTGCCAGCAGCCAAGGGCTTGGACTAGCGGGGGGAGAGCAGTTCTTC; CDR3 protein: CASSQGLGLAGGEQFF
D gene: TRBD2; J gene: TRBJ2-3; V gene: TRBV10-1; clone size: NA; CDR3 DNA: TGCGCCAGCAGCCCGGGACTAGAAAGAGATACGCAGTATTTT; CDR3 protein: CASSPGLERDTQYF
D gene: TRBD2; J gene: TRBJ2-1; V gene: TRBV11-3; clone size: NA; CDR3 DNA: TGTGCCAGCAGCTTAATGGCTAGCGGTCACAATGAGCAGTTCTTC; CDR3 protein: CASSLMASGHNEQFF
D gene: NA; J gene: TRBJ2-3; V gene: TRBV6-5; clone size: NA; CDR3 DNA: TGTGCCAGCAGTTCAGGGGCCTATATGCAGTATTTT; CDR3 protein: CASSSGAYMQYF